This section outlines one TCR beta chain sequence together with its context. Its antigen is unidentified. Generated by immunoSEQ multiplex PCR, the TCRdb table keeps only in-frame clones and is missing some. This sample has tens of thousands of clones, with nearly 90% found just once. The germline CDR1 and CDR2 sequences are MDHEN and SYDVKM. With 10 bases clipped from V and 4 bases from J, the junction kept 10 bases outside the gene matches. The CDR3 contains 14 residues. Each patient relapsed following autologous stem cell transplantation, and prior brentuximab vedotin exposure differed. The data were taken from a study of PD-1 blockade in classical Hodgkin lymphoma. Overall study: It was nivolumab at 3 mg/kg, given intravenously every 2 weeks, that patients received.

Study conclusions and caveats: Complete responders' baseline diversity resembled that of newly diagnosed patients.

This material consisted of peripheral blood mononuclear cells (PBMCs), taken before the second cycle of nivolumab. This TCR was recovered from a human donor with classical Hodgkin lymphoma. The chain employs TRBV28 and TRBJ2-7, with 10 bases matching TRBD2. The CDR3 protein is CATSGSLELYEQYF. The CDR3 bases are TGTGCCACTAGCGGGAGCCTCGAACTTTACGAGCAGTACTTC. Full variable domain (remainder filled in from reference TRBV28 and TRBJ2-7): DVKVTQSSRYLVKRTGEKVFLECVQDMDHENMFWYRQDPGLGLRLIYFSYDVKMKEKGDIPEGYSVSREKKERFSLILESASTNQTSMYLCATSGSLELYEQYFGPGTRLTVT.